The source of this T cell receptor beta chain is a study of STAT5B mutations in CD4+ large granular lymphocyte leukemia. Study conclusions and caveats: Top patient clones used TRBV06 genes more often: 8/27 versus 2/35 in controls. Without HLA matching, higher CD4+ than CD8+ T-LGLL clonality could reflect small sample size.

The assay was run at survey level. Sequencing was performed with immunoSEQ multiplex PCR; in TCRdb, only in-frame clones are kept and a portion is missing. The repertoire includes roughly 30,000 clones, roughly 84% of them detected once, and roughly 2% sits in the top ten. This clone was counted only a few times. The antigen remains undetermined. Trimming removed 1 base from V and 7 bases from J, with 5 bases in between. Germline CDR1 is SGHRS and CDR2 is YFSETQ. CDR3 length equals 11 residues. The rearrangement links TRBV5-1 to TRBJ2-5, with D uncertain. This receptor was identified in a human donor in good health. Sample: CD4+ T cells from blood buffy coats. This CDR3 reads CASSLKTTQYF. CDR3 nucleotide sequence: TGCGCCAGCAGCTTGAAGACGACCCAGTACTTC. The full variable domain, rest sourced from reference TRBV5-1 and TRBJ2-5, is KAGVTQTPRYLIKTRGQQVTLSCSPISGHRSVSWYQQTPGQGLQFLFEYFSETQRNKGNFPGRFSGRQFSNSRSEMNVSTLELGDSALYLCASSLKTTQYFGPGTRLLVL.